The TCR beta chain described here comes from a study of regulatory dendritic cells for organ transplantation. Study in general: Monocytes received vitamin D3 on days 0 and 4, IL-10 on day 4.

Points on this clone: Its antigen is still unknown.

Sorted subsets were CFSE-labeled and cultured less than 6 days with allogeneic dendritic cells. Naive CD45RA+ and memory CD45RO+ CD4+ or CD8+ T cells were FACS-sorted. Sequencing was performed with immunoSEQ multiplex PCR; in TCRdb, only in-frame clones are kept and a portion is missing. The sample shows 8,000 or so clones, 65% to 75% of them seen only once. Regarding the study as a whole: Memory T cells were less diverse than naive, with memory CD8+ most oligoclonal. Mature dendritic cells appeared to drive more memory CD8+ clonal expansion than regulatory ones.

V gave up 3 bases and J gave up 4 bases, with 12 bases separating them. Germline-derived CDR1 and CDR2 are MGHDK and SYGVNS. This CDR3 contains 14 residues. The specimen was memory CD4+ T cells from blood cultured with dendritic cells. Noted subset: CD45RO+ memory T cells. This chain uses TRBV25-1 with TRBJ1-2, with D hard to call. The source is a human donor in good health. The CDR3 here is CASSDEQHPYGYTF. The CDR3 coding sequence is TGTGCCAGCAGTGACGAACAGCATCCCTATGGCTACACCTTC.